The subject of this entry is one TCR beta chain. The data derive from a study of blood T cell repertoires in COVID-19. On the study more broadly: Whether acute or convalescent, the COVID-19 samples came from the United States, Italy and Spain. The analysed material was cDNA or gDNA that came from T cells, B-cell-depleted T cells, or PBMCs.

Sequenced by immunoSEQ multiplex PCR; TCRdb stores in-frame clones only, minus some. The repertoire includes around 210,000 clones, about 84% of them detected once, and 7.8% sits in the top ten. This TCR derives from an elderly woman with COVID-19, enrolled during active disease. The sequencing sample was made of peripheral blood.

In DNA form, the CDR3 reads TGTGCCAGCAGTTTGGGAGGAAATGCACAAGAGACCCAGTACTTC. Encoded protein: CASSLGGNAQETQYF. The gene calls are TRBV28 and TRBJ2-5, with D tentatively TRBD2 (6 bases). Germline CDR1 reads MDHEN; CDR2 reads SYDVKM. V gave up 3 bases and J gave up 2 bases, with 13 bases separating them. The CDR3 has 15 residues.